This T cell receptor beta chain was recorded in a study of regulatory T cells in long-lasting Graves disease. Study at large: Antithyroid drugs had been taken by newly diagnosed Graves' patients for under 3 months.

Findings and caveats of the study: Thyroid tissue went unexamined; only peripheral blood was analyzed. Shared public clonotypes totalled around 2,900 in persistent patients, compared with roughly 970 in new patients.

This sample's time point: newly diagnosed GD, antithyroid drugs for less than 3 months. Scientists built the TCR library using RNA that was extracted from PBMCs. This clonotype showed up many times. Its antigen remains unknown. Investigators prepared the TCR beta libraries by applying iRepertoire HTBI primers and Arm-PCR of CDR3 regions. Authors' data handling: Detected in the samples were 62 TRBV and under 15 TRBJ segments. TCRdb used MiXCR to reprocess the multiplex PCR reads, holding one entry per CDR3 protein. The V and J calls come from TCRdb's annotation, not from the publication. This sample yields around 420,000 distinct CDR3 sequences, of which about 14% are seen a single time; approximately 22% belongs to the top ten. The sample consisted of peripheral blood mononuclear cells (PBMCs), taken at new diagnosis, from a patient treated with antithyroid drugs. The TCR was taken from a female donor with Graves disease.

CDR3 sequence reads: CASSQEAHFPFF. As DNA, the CDR3 is TGCGCCAGCAGCCAAGAGGCACATTTTCCTTTCTTT. The rearrangement joins TRBV4-3 to TRBJ1-1, with D uncertain. The CDR3 contains 12 residues. Trimming pared 0 bases from V and 12 bases from J, leaving 11 bases between. From germline, CDR1 is LGHNA and CDR2 YSLEER.